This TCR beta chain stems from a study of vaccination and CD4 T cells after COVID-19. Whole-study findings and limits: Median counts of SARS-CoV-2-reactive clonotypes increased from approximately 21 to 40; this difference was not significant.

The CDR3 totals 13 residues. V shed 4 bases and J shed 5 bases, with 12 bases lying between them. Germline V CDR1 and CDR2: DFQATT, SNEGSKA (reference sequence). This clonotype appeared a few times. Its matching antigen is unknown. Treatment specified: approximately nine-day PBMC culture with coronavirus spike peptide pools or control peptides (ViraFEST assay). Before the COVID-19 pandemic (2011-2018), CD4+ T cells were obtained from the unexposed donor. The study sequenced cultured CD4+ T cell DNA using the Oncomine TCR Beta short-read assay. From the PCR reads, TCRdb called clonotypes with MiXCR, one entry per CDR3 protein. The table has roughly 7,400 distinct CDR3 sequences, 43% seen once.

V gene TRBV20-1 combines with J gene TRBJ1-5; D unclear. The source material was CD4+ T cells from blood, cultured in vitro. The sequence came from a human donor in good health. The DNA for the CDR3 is TGCAGTGCTATTGAAAGATCTGATCAGCCCCAGCATTTT. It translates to CSAIERSDQPQHF.